This is a list of T cell receptor beta chains from one sample in a study of technical replicates of blood from several donors. This table comes from immunoSEQ multiplex PCR, and its TCRdb copy is limited to in-frame clones, with some not included. This sample has tens of thousands of clones, with 93% found just once. The sequencing sample was made of T cells isolated from PBMCs. The receptors derive from a human donor in good health. The CDR3 runs from the conserved cysteine through the conserved F or W. D genes are given only for firm matches. Where a row states a size, it is once, few, many or the class of an expanded clone; other rows omit it.

v_call	d_call	j_call	clone_size	cdr3_nt	cdr3_aa
TRBV5-4	.	TRBJ2-1	.	TGTGCCAGCAGCTTGGAGAGCGGAGGACCGTACAATGAGCAGTTCTTC	CASSLESGGPYNEQFF
TRBV2	.	TRBJ2-7	.	TGTGCCAGCATGGAGAGGAGGCCGAACTACGAGCAGTACTTC	CASMERRPNYEQYF
TRBV6-5	.	TRBJ2-7	.	TGTGCCAGCAGTTTACAGCGCGGGGACTACGAGCAGTACTTC	CASSLQRGDYEQYF
TRBV5-1	TRBD2	TRBJ2-5	.	TGCGCCAGCAGCCCGCATATTATCGGGGGGGTCCAAGAGACCCAGTACTTC	CASSPHIIGGVQETQYF
TRBV27	.	TRBJ1-2	.	TGTGCCAGCAGTTTAGAGGGCAGGTTGGGTGGCTACACCTTC	CASSLEGRLGGYTF
TRBV28	TRBD2	TRBJ2-2	.	TGTGCCAGCAGGAAACCTAGCGTGGCGGGGGACGGGGAGCTGTTTTTT	CASRKPSVAGDGELFF
TRBV28	.	TRBJ2-6	.	TGTGCCAGCAGTTCGGTAGCTGGGGCCAACGTCCTGACTTTC	CASSSVAGANVLTF
TRBV7-8	.	TRBJ2-1	.	TGTGCCAGCAGCTTTGGTTCGGGACTCCGACGGGATGAGCAGTTCTTC	CASSFGSGLRRDEQFF
TRBV7-9	TRBD1	TRBJ1-2	.	TGTGCCAGCAGCTTAGCTGGGACAGGGGGTGGCTACACCTTC	CASSLAGTGGGYTF
TRBV9	.	TRBJ2-3	.	TGTGCCAGCAGCGTAGAGGGCCCCGGGGGTTGGACAGATACGCAGTATTTT	CASSVEGPGGWTDTQYF
TRBV30	.	TRBJ2-3	.	TGTGCCTGGACCCCAGGCCACCGCCTCACAGATACGCAGTATTTT	CAWTPGHRLTDTQYF
TRBV4-1	TRBD1	TRBJ1-2	.	TGCGCCAGCAGCCCCCAGGGGGTCGCCACCGTCGGCTACACCTTC	CASSPQGVATVGYTF
TRBV18	.	TRBJ1-1	.	TGTGCCAGCTCACCTGGGACACAAGCTTTCTTT	CASSPGTQAFF
TRBV9	.	TRBJ1-3	.	TGTGCCAGCAGCAGCCGGGGGGACCGCTCTGGAAACACCATATATTTT	CASSSRGDRSGNTIYF
TRBV7-8	.	TRBJ2-7	.	TGTGCCAGCAGACCAAGGGGTGTTAGCTCCTACGAGCAGTACTTC	CASRPRGVSSYEQYF
TRBV4-2	.	TRBJ1-3	.	TGTGCCAGCAGCCAAGAAGTCCGTGTTAGCTCTGGAAACACCATATATTTT	CASSQEVRVSSGNTIYF
TRBV11-3	.	TRBJ2-7	.	TGTGCCAGCAGCCCGGAACCGGGACATGGCTACGAGCAGTACTTC	CASSPEPGHGYEQYF
TRBV28	.	TRBJ1-4	once	TGTGCCAGCAGTTTAGACCTACCAGGGACTACTAATGAAAAACTGTTTTTT	CASSLDLPGTTNEKLFF
TRBV4-1	.	TRBJ1-2	.	TGCGCCAGCAGCCCAAAAGGGGGGAGGGGAGTTGGCTATGGCTACACCTTC	CASSPKGGRGVGYGYTF
TRBV5-1	.	TRBJ1-3	.	TGCGCCAGCACCCCAATGACAGGAGGAGGCTCTGGAAACACCATATATTTT	CASTPMTGGGSGNTIYF
TRBV4-1	TRBD2	TRBJ2-7	once	TGCGCCAGCAGCCTCATCGGGAGGGCGGACGAGCAGTACTTC	CASSLIGRADEQYF
TRBV4-1	.	TRBJ1-2	.	TGCGCCAGCAGCCAAGACCCAGGCCTTGGCGGGTATGGCTACACCTTC	CASSQDPGLGGYGYTF
TRBV5-1	.	TRBJ2-5	few	TGCGCCAGCAGCGTACAAGAGACCCAGTACTTC	CASSVQETQYF
TRBV10-2	TRBD1	TRBJ2-7	.	TGCGCCAGCAGTGAGTCAGGACAGGGAATATTCTACGAGCAGTACTTC	CASSESGQGIFYEQYF
TRBV4-1	.	TRBJ1-3	.	TGCGCCAGCAGCCAAGAAGGCCAGGCCTACTCTGGAAACACCATATATTTT	CASSQEGQAYSGNTIYF
TRBV9	.	TRBJ2-6	.	TGTGCCAGCAGCGTAAGACATCAGGGTCTGGGGGGGGCCAACGTCCTGACTTTC	CASSVRHQGLGGANVLTF
TRBV5-1	TRBD2	TRBJ2-3	.	TGCGCCAGCAGCCCGGGAGGCCTAGCGGGGCTCACAGATACGCAGTATTTT	CASSPGGLAGLTDTQYF
TRBV5-4	TRBD2	TRBJ2-7	.	TGTGCCAGCAGCCGTGGGACTAGCGGCATCTACGAGCAGTACTTC	CASSRGTSGIYEQYF
TRBV7-3	TRBD1	TRBJ2-2	.	TGTGCCAGCAGCCCGACAGGGACGAACACCGGGGAGCTGTTTTTT	CASSPTGTNTGELFF
TRBV5-1	TRBD2	TRBJ2-1	.	TGCGCCAGCAGCTTGTCGTCTAGCGGTTCCTACAATGAGCAGTTCTTC	CASSLSSSGSYNEQFF
TRBV2	TRBD2	TRBJ2-7	.	TGTGCCAGCAGTGTGAAAAGGCGGGAGTTAGGCTACGAGCAGTACTTC	CASSVKRRELGYEQYF
TRBV6-5	.	TRBJ1-1	.	TGTGCCAGCAGTTACTCGGCGGGGGAAGCTTTCTTT	CASSYSAGEAFF
TRBV15	.	TRBJ1-4	.	TGTGCCACCAGCAGAGATTCAATACCGGGAGCCAGAAGGGAAAAACTGTTTTTT	CATSRDSIPGARREKLFF
TRBV5-6	TRBD1	TRBJ1-2	.	TGTGCCAGCAGCCCGGCCGGACAGGGCTATGGCTACACCTTC	CASSPAGQGYGYTF
TRBV19	TRBD2	TRBJ2-1	.	TGTGCCAGTAGTATAGTCGCTAGCGGGAACAATGAGCAGTTCTTC	CASSIVASGNNEQFF
TRBV28	.	TRBJ2-7	.	TGTGCCAGCAGTTCTGCGGGGAAGAGTGCGTACGAGCAGTACTTC	CASSSAGKSAYEQYF
TRBV2	.	TRBJ1-4	.	TGTGCCAGCAGTGCCTTCAATGAAAAACTGTTTTTT	CASSAFNEKLFF
TRBV7-4	.	TRBJ1-6	.	TGTGCCAGCAGCTTCAGTCTCGAGGGAGCATATAATTCACCCCTCCACTTT	CASSFSLEGAYNSPLHF
TRBV9	.	TRBJ2-7	.	TGTGCCAGCAGCCAAAATACAGGGTACGAGCAGTACTTC	CASSQNTGYEQYF
TRBV6-5	TRBD2	TRBJ2-3	.	TGTGCCAGCAGTTCAAGCGGGAGGATCTGGGATACGCAGTATTTT	CASSSSGRIWDTQYF
TRBV5-1	TRBD1	TRBJ2-7	.	TGCGCCAGCAGCCCTACAGGGGCAACCCCCAACGAGCAGTACTTC	CASSPTGATPNEQYF
TRBV21-1	.	TRBJ2-4	.	TGTGCCAGCAGTACAAACGCGGACAGAAGACTAGCCAAAAACATTCAGTACTTC	CASSTNADRRLAKNIQYF
TRBV2	TRBD1	TRBJ2-1	.	TGTGCCAGCCTGCAGGGGACAGGGCCCTTGAATGAGCAGTTCTTC	CASLQGTGPLNEQFF
TRBV5-1	TRBD2	TRBJ2-7	.	TGCGCCAGCAGTTTCGGGGGGAGAAACGGCGAGCAGTACTTC	CASSFGGRNGEQYF
TRBV12-5	.	TRBJ2-1	.	TGTGCTAGTGGTTTGGGGGGGGATGAGCAGTTCTTC	CASGLGGDEQFF
TRBV19	.	TRBJ2-1	once	TGTGCCAGTCTTGATCTCACTAGCTCCTACAATGAGCAGTTCTTC	CASLDLTSSYNEQFF
TRBV6-5	TRBD2	TRBJ2-1	.	TGTGCCAGCAGTTACTCGGGGACTAACAATGAGCAGTTCTTC	CASSYSGTNNEQFF
TRBV2	TRBD1	TRBJ2-2	.	TGTGCCAGCAGAGCCGGGACAGCGAACACCGGGGAGCTGTTTTTT	CASRAGTANTGELFF
TRBV6-1	TRBD1	TRBJ1-5	.	TGTGCCAGCAGTTGGACAGGGGAGTTGGGTCAGCCCCAGCATTTT	CASSWTGELGQPQHF
TRBV11-3	.	TRBJ2-7	.	TGTGCCAGCAGCTTAGATGGGGGAGGGACAAGGGGCTACGAGCAGTACTTC	CASSLDGGGTRGYEQYF
TRBV2	TRBD2	TRBJ2-5	.	TGTGCCAGCAGAGGGGACTACGCCCAAGAGACCCAGTACTTC	CASRGDYAQETQYF
TRBV28	.	TRBJ2-1	.	TGTGCCAGCAGCCCCCTAGATGAGCAGTTCTTC	CASSPLDEQFF